This T cell receptor (beta chain) was documented in a study of cytomegalovirus exposure and HLA in healthy donors. The study's findings and limits: Cytomegalovirus status, reportedly, was diagnosed with high specificity and sensitivity by the classifier.

PCR employed 60 Vbeta and 13 Jbeta primers. Sequencing used immunoSEQ multiplex PCR; TCRdb keeps in-frame clones, though not all of them. In the table there are 84,000 or so clones, about 80% of which are singletons. On this clone: Its specificity is not known.

The CDR3 is 14 amino acids. CDR1 and CDR2 from the germline V gene are SGHRS and YFSETQ. The V segment lost 4 bases and the J segment 5 bases; nucleotides outside the gene matches: 8. The sequence was obtained from a male donor in good health and CMV-seronegative. What was sequenced was PBMCs. The V call is TRBV5-1, the J call TRBJ1-2, with 7 bases aligning to TRBD1. The CDR3 coding sequence is TGCGCCAGCAGCCCTGGGACAGCAGTTTATGGCTACACCTTC. As protein: CASSPGTAVYGYTF.